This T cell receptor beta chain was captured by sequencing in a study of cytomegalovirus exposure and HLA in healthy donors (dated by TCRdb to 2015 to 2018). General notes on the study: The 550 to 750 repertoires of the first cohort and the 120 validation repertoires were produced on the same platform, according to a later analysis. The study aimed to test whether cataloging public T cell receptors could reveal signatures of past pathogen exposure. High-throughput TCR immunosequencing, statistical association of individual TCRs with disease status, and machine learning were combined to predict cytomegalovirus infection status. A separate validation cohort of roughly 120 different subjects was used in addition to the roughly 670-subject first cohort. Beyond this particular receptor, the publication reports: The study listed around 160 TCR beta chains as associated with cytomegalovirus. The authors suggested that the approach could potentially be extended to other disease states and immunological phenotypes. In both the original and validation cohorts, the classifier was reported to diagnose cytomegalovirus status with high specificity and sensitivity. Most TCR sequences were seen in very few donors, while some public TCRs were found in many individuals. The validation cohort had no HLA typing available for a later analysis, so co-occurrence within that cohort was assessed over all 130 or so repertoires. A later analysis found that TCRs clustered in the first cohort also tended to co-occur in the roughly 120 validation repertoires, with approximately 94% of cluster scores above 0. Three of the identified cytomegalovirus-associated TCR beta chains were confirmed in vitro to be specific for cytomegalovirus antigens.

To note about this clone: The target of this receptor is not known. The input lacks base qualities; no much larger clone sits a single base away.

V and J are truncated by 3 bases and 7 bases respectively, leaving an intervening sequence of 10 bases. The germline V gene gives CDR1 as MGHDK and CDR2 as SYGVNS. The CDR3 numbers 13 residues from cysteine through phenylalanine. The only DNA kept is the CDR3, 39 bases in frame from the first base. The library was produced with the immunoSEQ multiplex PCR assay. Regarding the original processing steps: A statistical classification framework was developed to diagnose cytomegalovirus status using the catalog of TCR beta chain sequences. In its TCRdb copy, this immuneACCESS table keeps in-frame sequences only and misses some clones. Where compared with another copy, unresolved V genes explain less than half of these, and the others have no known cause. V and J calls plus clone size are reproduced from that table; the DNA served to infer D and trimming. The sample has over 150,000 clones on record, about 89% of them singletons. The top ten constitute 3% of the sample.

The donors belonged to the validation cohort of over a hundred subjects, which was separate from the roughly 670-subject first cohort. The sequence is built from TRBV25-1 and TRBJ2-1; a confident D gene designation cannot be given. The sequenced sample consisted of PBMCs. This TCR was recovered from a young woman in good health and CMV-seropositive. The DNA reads TGTGCCAGCAGTGATTCGTTAGTAAATGAGCAGTTCTTC. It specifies CASSDSLVNEQFF.